The 18 T cell receptor beta chains presented below share a single source sample, sequenced in a study of molecular identifiers for immune sequencing clone quantification. TCRdb called the PCR reads again in MiXCR, with one record for every CDR3 protein. This sample has hundreds of thousands of distinct CDR3 sequences; 25% occur once, and the top ten carry 0.78%. The material sequenced was naive CD8+ T cells from blood, with Jurkat cell RNA spiked in. The subset: FACS-sorted CD8+CD4-CCR7+CD45RA+ naive T cells. These receptors all come from a human donor in good health. Some libraries in this study had Jurkat cell RNA spiked in.

The chain employs TRBV2 and TRBJ1-5; 9 nucleotides match TRBD1. Germline trimming cut 6 bases from V and 5 bases from J; bases unmatched to any gene: 11. Germline V gene lookup returns CDR1 SNHLY and CDR2 FYNNEI. The CDR3 spans 16 residues. The CDR3 coding sequence is TGTGCCAGCAGGGACAGGGGATTAGGCCCTCATCAGCCCCAGCATTTT. Its translation is CASRDRGLGPHQPQHF.

There are a few counts of this clonotype. CDR3 residues: CASSILSSGTGELFF. The CDR3 DNA follows: TGTGCCAGTAGTATCTTGTCTTCTGGCACCGGGGAGCTGTTTTTT. The chain uses TRBV19 and TRBJ2-2, with D hard to call. V was clipped by 3 bases and J by 4 bases, with 12 bases between them. Germline CDR1 is LNHDA and CDR2 is SQIVND (reference sequence). The CDR3 loop spans 15 amino acids.

This clonotype was recorded only once. This chain joins TRBV7-9 and TRBJ2-2; a weak D match, TRBD1 (6 bases). Germline V CDR1 and CDR2: SEHNR, FQNEAQ (reference sequence). V was shortened by 6 bases and J by 1 base, with 21 bases between the two germline ends. This CDR3 is built from 18 residues. The CDR3 region has the DNA TGTGCCAGCAGGGCACAGGGTATCCGGGGCGAGAACACCGGGGAGCTGTTTTTT. This gives the protein CASRAQGIRGENTGELFF.

A remark on this clonotype: A much more abundant neighbour one base away suggests this may be a read error. The chain couples TRBV9 to TRBJ2-2, with 7 bases identical to TRBD2. This CDR3 is 16 amino acids long. Per the germline V gene, CDR1 is SGDLS and CDR2 is YYNGEE. The CDR3 protein is CASSVGEGPRTGVLFF. The CDR3 DNA sequence: TGTGCCAGCAGCGTAGGGGAGGGCCCTCGCACCGGGGTGCTGTTTTTT.

The table lists this clonotype with many counts. The CDR3 DNA is TGTGCCAGCAGGGACAGCCCCTACGAGCAGTACTTC. Encoded protein: CASRDSPYEQYF. This chain connects TRBV28 to TRBJ2-7, with D possibly TRBD1 on 6 matching bases. Trimming took off 6 bases at V and 2 bases at J, with 8 bases between the two ends. The CDR3 totals 12 residues. The germline CDR1 and CDR2 sequences are MDHEN and SYDVKM.

The chain couples TRBV20-1 to TRBJ2-7; TRBD2 agrees at 9 bases. The germline V gene encodes CDR1 DFQATT and CDR2 SNEGSKA (reference sequence). This CDR3 is built from 14 residues. V shed 6 bases and J 4 bases; nucleotides not matched to a gene: 10. CDR3 residues: CSATTSGKKYEQYF. The CDR3 region has the DNA TGCAGTGCAACGACTAGCGGCAAAAAATACGAGCAGTACTTC.

This clonotype was found many times. The CDR3 reads CASSEAPYSSYEQYF. The CDR3 DNA is TGCGCCAGCAGCGAGGCACCCTATAGCTCCTACGAGCAGTACTTC. The chain is built from TRBV4-1 and TRBJ2-7; D is uncertain. CDR1 and CDR2 (germline): MGHRA, YSYEKL. The V end lost 5 bases, the J end lost 0 bases, and 14 bases lay between the germline ends. CDR3 size: 15 residues.

With regard to this clonotype: A read error may produce the germline difference seen at one junction end. The rearrangement links TRBV7-9 to TRBJ2-3; 14 bases line up with TRBD2. This CDR3 region has 17 residues. Germline CDR1 is SEHNR and CDR2 is FQNEAQ (reference sequence). The CDR3 is CASSLAGLAGEQDTRYF. In DNA, the CDR3 is TGTGCCAGCAGCTTAGCGGGACTAGCGGGGGAACAAGATACGCGGTATTTT.

The rearrangement joins TRBV24-1 to TRBJ2-3, with 9 bases that match TRBD2. Looked up from germline, CDR1 is KGHDR and CDR2 is SFDVKD. After removal of 11 bases from V and 1 base from J, the junction contained 6 bases not matched to a gene. The CDR3 contains 14 residues. CDR3 amino acids: CAIIAGAGTDTQYF. In DNA form, the CDR3 reads TGTGCCATTATAGCGGGGGCTGGCACAGATACGCAGTATTTT.

This clonotype was detected ten times or more. The V call is TRBV9, the J call TRBJ1-1; perhaps TRBD1 as D (6 bases). The CDR3 runs 14 residues. Per the germline V gene, CDR1 is SGDLS and CDR2 is YYNGEE. The V gene lost 4 bases and the J gene lost 4 bases, with 14 bases spanning the gap. CDR3: CASSQYRVGTEAFF. CDR3 nucleotide sequence: TGTGCCAGCAGCCAGTACAGGGTTGGCACTGAAGCTTTCTTT.

This clonotype was seen a few times. The J gene is TRBJ2-7, the V gene TRBV6-1, with a tentative D call TRBD2 (5 bases). The V gene lost 10 bases and the J gene lost 3 bases, with 19 bases spanning the gap. From germline, CDR1 is MNHNS and CDR2 SASEGT. The CDR3 is made up of 14 amino acids. Here the CDR3 DNA reads TGTGCCACATTCGGCAACCCCGGGATCTACGAGCAGTACTTC. It codes for CATFGNPGIYEQYF.

The rearrangement links TRBV13 to TRBJ2-7; D is uncertain. Germline V gene sequence: CDR1 PRHDT, CDR2 FYEKMQ (reference sequence). This CDR3 contains 11 residues. Trimming pared 8 bases from V and 7 bases from J, leaving 12 bases between. CDR3 in amino acids: CASAIVGEQYF. CDR3 in DNA: TGTGCCAGCGCCATCGTTGGGGAGCAGTACTTC.

This clonotype was observed many times. The CDR3 sequence is CASSTDRSSYNEQFF. The CDR3 DNA reads TGCGCCAGCAGCACGGACCGGAGCTCCTACAATGAGCAGTTCTTC. The chain has TRBV5-1 and TRBJ2-1; D is undetermined. The CDR3 runs 15 residues. V was clipped by 4 bases and J by 0 bases, with 11 bases between them. CDR1 and CDR2 from the germline V gene are SGHRS and YFSETQ. The full variable domain, its missing parts supplied by reference TRBV5-1 and TRBJ2-1, is KAGVTQTPRYLIKTRGQQVTLSCSPISGHRSVSWYQQTPGQGLQFLFEYFSETQRNKGNFPGRFSGRQFSNSRSEMNVSTLELGDSALYLCASSTDRSSYNEQFFGPGTRLTVL.

V and J are TRBV6-2 or TRBV6-3 and TRBJ2-7, with D possibly being TRBD1 (6 bases). Germline V CDR1 and CDR2: MNHEY, SVGEGT. This CDR3 contains 14 residues. V was clipped by 2 bases and J by 3 bases, with 11 bases between them. CDR3 loop: CASSYTGTLYEQYF. DNA for the CDR3: TGTGCCAGCAGTTACACAGGGACGCTCTACGAGCAGTACTTC.

In the case of this clonotype: This clone may be a read error of a much larger clone one base away. The chain combines TRBV6-2 or TRBV6-3 with TRBJ1-1; the match to TRBD1 covers 7 bases. The germline gives CDR1 MNHEY, CDR2 SVGEGT. This CDR3 is built from 13 residues. CDR3 in DNA: TGTGCCAGCAGGATGACAGGGAACACTGAAGCTTCCTTT. Translated, it gives CASRMTGNTEASF.

This CDR3 reads CASSLRSGGIYNEQFF. The CDR3 DNA follows: TGTGCCAGCAGCTTAAGGAGCGGGGGAATATACAATGAGCAGTTCTTC. The rearrangement links TRBV11-2 to TRBJ2-1; 8 nucleotides agree with TRBD2. This CDR3 spans 16 amino acids. V lost 2 bases and J lost 4; bases outside the gene matches: 7. Germline CDR1 and CDR2: SGHAT and FQNNGV.

The chain carries TRBV4-3 and TRBJ2-3, with 8 bases that match TRBD2. Germline V gene data show CDR1 as LGHNA and CDR2 as YSLEER. The CDR3 is 16 amino acids. Germline trimming cut 1 base from V and 7 bases from J; bases unmatched to any gene: 10. CDR3 in amino acids: CASSQGSGVLGNTQYF. The CDR3 DNA reads TGCGCCAGCAGCCAAGGTAGCGGGGTCCTCGGGAATACGCAGTATTTT.

Worth noting for this clonotype: This may come from a read error, since a much larger clone is one base off. This chain connects TRBV12-3 or TRBV12-4 to TRBJ1-1; 11 bases map to TRBD1. There are 15 residues in the CDR3. CDR3 nucleotides: TGTGCCAGCAGTTCGGGACAGGGGGTTCAGACTGAAGCTCTCTTT. It yields the protein CASSSGQGVQTEALF.